Listed here are 10 T cell receptor beta chains from one sample, sequenced in a study of blood T cell repertoires in COVID-19. Libraries were prepared by immunoSEQ multiplex PCR; TCRdb keeps only in-frame clonotypes and omits some of them. This table holds about 160,000 clones, roughly 87% found once. Material: PBMCs or T cells enriched from blood (not recorded which). The receptors stem from a woman in her 50s who had recovered from COVID-19.

This chain joins TRBV6-5 and TRBJ2-7, with TRBD2 matching 13 bases. This CDR3 spans 14 amino acids. CDR1 and CDR2 from the germline V gene are MNHEY and SVGAGI. Trimming took 5 bases from V and 3 from J; bases not matched to a gene: 1. The CDR3 region is CASSRTSGGYEQYF. CDR3 nucleotide sequence: TGTGCCAGCAGTAGGACTAGCGGGGGCTACGAGCAGTACTTC.

V is TRBV5-6 and J is TRBJ1-5; the match to TRBD1 covers 11 bases. The CDR3 runs 17 residues. Trimming took 1 base from V and 4 from J; bases not matched to a gene: 7. Germline loops: CDR1 SGHDT, CDR2 YYEEEE. The chain's CDR3 is CASSLRGQGAGNQPQHF. The CDR3 nucleotides read TGTGCCAGCAGCTTGCGCGGACAGGGGGCGGGTAATCAGCCCCAGCATTTT.

Here the CDR3 reads CASSPSSGGEWTQHF. The DNA of the CDR3 is TGTGCCAGTAGTCCCTCCTCTGGAGGGGAGTGGACCCAGCATTTT. The rearrangement uses TRBV19 and TRBJ1-5, with D possibly TRBD1 on 5 matching bases. The germline V gene has CDR1 LNHDA and CDR2 SQIVND (reference sequence). V was shortened by 5 bases and J by 11 bases, with 22 bases between the two germline ends. The CDR3 sequence is 15 residues long.

DNA of the CDR3: TGTGCCAGCCCGAGGCATGAGCAGTTCTTC. Translation: CASPRHEQFF. V gene TRBV28 combines with J gene TRBJ2-1; D is uncertain. There are 10 residues in the CDR3. V lost 8 bases and J 8 bases, leaving 7 bases between the germline ends. CDR1 is MDHEN and CDR2 is SYDVKM in the germline V gene.

The count of this clone is one. This chain links TRBV7-8 with TRBJ2-7, with D possibly TRBD2 on 5 matching bases. CDR1 and CDR2 from the germline V gene are SGHVS and FQNEAQ. Trimming took 1 base from V and 7 from J, leaving 14 bases between them. There are 14 residues in the CDR3. CDR3 DNA sequence: TGTGCCAGCAGCTTAGGGACGGGGTCGGGGGAGCAGTACTTC. Translation: CASSLGTGSGEQYF.

CDR3 DNA: TGTGCCAGCAGCTTAGGGCTAGCGGGAGCCCCCTACAATGAGCAGTTCTTC. Translated, it gives CASSLGLAGAPYNEQFF. The chain uses TRBV5-5 and TRBJ2-1, with TRBD2 matching 10 bases. This CDR3 region has 17 residues. CDR1 and CDR2 (germline): SGHKS, YYEKEE (reference sequence). V lost 2 bases and J lost 2; bases outside the gene matches: 7.

This chain links TRBV5-6 with TRBJ2-7; 9 nucleotides match TRBD2. V shed 4 bases, J shed 3 bases, and the junction held 5 bases outside the gene matches. This CDR3 is built from 14 residues. The V gene's germline CDR1 is SGHDT and CDR2 YYEEEE. CDR3 in DNA: TGTGCCAGCAGCCTGACTAGCGGATACTACGAGCAGTACTTC. This sequence encodes CASSLTSGYYEQYF. Looking up the rest from reference TRBV5-6 and TRBJ2-7 gives the full variable domain: DAGVTQSPTHLIKTRGQQVTLRCSPKSGHDTVSWYQQALGQGPQFIFQYYEEEERQRGNFPDRFSGHQFPNYSSELNVNALLLGDSALYLCASSLTSGYYEQYFGPGTRLTVT.

The chain carries TRBV27 and TRBJ2-3; TRBD2 agrees at 7 bases. The CDR3 has 15 amino acids. J gave up 5 bases and V 1 base, and 6 bases lay outside the gene matches. The germline V gene encodes CDR1 MNHEY and CDR2 SMNVEV (reference sequence). Here the CDR3 DNA reads TGTGCCAGCAGTTTATACGCGGGAGCGGTAGATACGCAGTATTTT. This encodes CASSLYAGAVDTQYF.

The chain links TRBV6-5 to TRBJ2-7, with 8 nucleotides matching TRBD1. With V trimmed by 5 bases and J by 2 bases, 5 bases remained unmatched. This CDR3 is built from 14 residues. CDR1 and CDR2 (germline): MNHEY, SVGAGI. CDR3 residues: CASSRGQGPYEQYF. In DNA, the CDR3 is TGTGCCAGCAGTCGCGGACAGGGCCCCTACGAGCAGTACTTC.

This clone came up many times. The chain uses TRBV9 and TRBJ2-5; perhaps TRBD2 as D (6 bases). The CDR3 is made up of 16 amino acids. Germline V gene data show CDR1 as SGDLS and CDR2 as YYNGEE. V shed 4 bases and J shed 2 bases, with 18 bases lying between them. CDR3 in amino acids: CASSPRGAGNQETQYF. As DNA, the CDR3 is TGTGCCAGCAGCCCCCGCGGGGCAGGGAATCAAGAGACCCAGTACTTC.